A selection of T cell receptor beta chains follows, all from one sample in a study of blood T cell repertoires in COVID-19. The repertoire was sequenced with immunoSEQ multiplex PCR; TCRdb's copy has only in-frame clones and lacks some. Among 300,000 to 350,000 clones, over 85% were seen once, and the ten largest hold roughly a tenth. The sequenced sample was PBMCs or T cells enriched from blood (not recorded which). The receptors originated from a woman aged 30 to 39 who had recovered from COVID-19. Each CDR3 is given with its conserved first and last residue. The size field is filled for only some rows; it gives once, few, many or a size class.

j_gene: TRBJ1-3
abundance: -
v_gene: TRBV18
CDR3aa: CASSPQDRAPSGNTIYF

j_gene: TRBJ2-1
abundance: -
v_gene: TRBV19
CDR3aa: CASSVLNEQFF

j_gene: TRBJ2-1
abundance: -
v_gene: TRBV19
CDR3aa: CASKTGLAGVYEQFF

j_gene: TRBJ1-2
abundance: once
v_gene: TRBV27
CDR3aa: CASSLSGGRWDGYTF

j_gene: TRBJ1-6
abundance: -
v_gene: TRBV6-4
CDR3aa: CATYPPTGGSSPLHF

j_gene: TRBJ2-1
abundance: -
v_gene: TRBV19
CDR3aa: CASSRGRDGGIVSYEQFF

j_gene: TRBJ1-1
abundance: -
v_gene: TRBV21-1
CDR3aa: CASSRSDSTDEAFF

j_gene: TRBJ2-7
abundance: few
v_gene: TRBV2
CDR3aa: CASNRDSSYEQYF

j_gene: TRBJ2-1
abundance: -
v_gene: TRBV7-3
CDR3aa: CASSLNPGFERNEQFF

j_gene: TRBJ1-5
abundance: -
v_gene: TRBV19
CDR3aa: CASSIAGQPQHF

j_gene: TRBJ2-1
abundance: -
v_gene: TRBV7-9
CDR3aa: CASSLRLALGEQFF

j_gene: TRBJ1-1
abundance: -
v_gene: TRBV6-2/TRBV6-3
CDR3aa: CASSYNRLGETEAFF

j_gene: TRBJ2-7
abundance: -
v_gene: TRBV29-1
CDR3aa: CSVKLRALSSYEQYF

j_gene: TRBJ2-4
abundance: -
v_gene: TRBV4-1
CDR3aa: CASSQPTGERAKNIQYF

j_gene: TRBJ1-2
abundance: -
v_gene: TRBV9
CDR3aa: CASSSQGTGYTF

j_gene: TRBJ2-7
abundance: -
v_gene: TRBV18
CDR3aa: CASSPGEHGTGLRQYF

j_gene: TRBJ2-5
abundance: once
v_gene: TRBV7-9
CDR3aa: CASSLVRKGQETQYF

j_gene: TRBJ2-3
abundance: -
v_gene: TRBV5-1
CDR3aa: CASSYRRAGTDTQYF

j_gene: TRBJ2-2
abundance: -
v_gene: TRBV2
CDR3aa: CASSKESAGELFF

j_gene: TRBJ2-6
abundance: -
v_gene: TRBV27
CDR3aa: CASSNRGPSSGANVLTF

j_gene: TRBJ2-7
abundance: -
v_gene: TRBV19
CDR3aa: CASSMGLAGGSSYEQYF

j_gene: TRBJ2-5
abundance: -
v_gene: TRBV7-2
CDR3aa: CASSLGERETQYF

j_gene: TRBJ1-5
abundance: -
v_gene: TRBV6-2/TRBV6-3
CDR3aa: CASSYWRGPKLNQPQHF

j_gene: TRBJ2-3
abundance: -
v_gene: TRBV21-1
CDR3aa: CAKGLAGDTDTQYF

j_gene: TRBJ1-5
abundance: -
v_gene: TRBV5-1
CDR3aa: CASSAGEGGAQPQHF

j_gene: TRBJ2-7
abundance: -
v_gene: TRBV15
CDR3aa: CATSRHGAGIYEQYF

j_gene: TRBJ2-1
abundance: once
v_gene: TRBV10-3
CDR3aa: CAISDAASGRDYEQFF

j_gene: TRBJ2-1
abundance: once
v_gene: TRBV15
CDR3aa: CATSRDNRVYNEQFF

j_gene: TRBJ1-6
abundance: -
v_gene: TRBV7-2
CDR3aa: CASSLDGTGYNSPLHF

j_gene: TRBJ2-2
abundance: once
v_gene: TRBV10-2
CDR3aa: CASSDSGTPNTGELFF

j_gene: TRBJ2-7
abundance: once
v_gene: TRBV6-6
CDR3aa: CASSYEGRENEQYF

j_gene: TRBJ1-2
abundance: -
v_gene: TRBV28
CDR3aa: CASSQGQAHGYTF

j_gene: TRBJ1-1
abundance: -
v_gene: TRBV19
CDR3aa: CASTPRGRGTEAFF

j_gene: TRBJ1-2
abundance: -
v_gene: TRBV5-8
CDR3aa: CASSPGQLIWWGYTF

j_gene: TRBJ1-1
abundance: -
v_gene: TRBV7-3
CDR3aa: CASSKQGLNTEAFF

j_gene: TRBJ1-1
abundance: few
v_gene: TRBV19
CDR3aa: CASSPLGVGGTEAFF

j_gene: TRBJ1-3
abundance: -
v_gene: TRBV12-3/TRBV12-4
CDR3aa: CASSLEERNTIYF

j_gene: TRBJ2-2
abundance: -
v_gene: TRBV3-1/TRBV3-2
CDR3aa: CASSPSPGTGELFF

j_gene: TRBJ2-2
abundance: -
v_gene: TRBV19
CDR3aa: CASSIVQGTGELFF

j_gene: TRBJ2-5
abundance: once
v_gene: TRBV27
CDR3aa: CASSTGLARHQYF

j_gene: TRBJ2-7
abundance: -
v_gene: TRBV7-8
CDR3aa: CASSLIDSGAAARSYEQYF

j_gene: TRBJ2-3
abundance: -
v_gene: TRBV4-1
CDR3aa: CASSQSSPGQDTDTQYF

j_gene: TRBJ2-3
abundance: once
v_gene: TRBV27
CDR3aa: CASSPSSGYTDTQYF

j_gene: TRBJ2-1
abundance: -
v_gene: TRBV10-1
CDR3aa: CASSAGDRGLAGRFDEQFF

j_gene: TRBJ2-7
abundance: -
v_gene: TRBV29-1
CDR3aa: CSARVGWTNKYEQYF

j_gene: TRBJ2-5
abundance: few
v_gene: TRBV11-2
CDR3aa: CASSFAGEETQYF

j_gene: TRBJ2-7
abundance: once
v_gene: TRBV9
CDR3aa: CASSVRGSGASYEQYF

j_gene: TRBJ2-7
abundance: -
v_gene: TRBV10-3
CDR3aa: CAISGTSDHEQYF

j_gene: TRBJ1-4
abundance: few
v_gene: TRBV25-1
CDR3aa: CASSVYQEKLFF

j_gene: TRBJ2-1
abundance: -
v_gene: TRBV5-1
CDR3aa: CASSYGQGSYNEQFF

j_gene: TRBJ1-1
abundance: -
v_gene: TRBV11-2
CDR3aa: CASSPYRTGGLNTEAFF

j_gene: TRBJ2-7
abundance: -
v_gene: TRBV2
CDR3aa: CASSDPGLTEQYF

j_gene: TRBJ2-7
abundance: -
v_gene: TRBV25-1
CDR3aa: CASSSLYEQYF

j_gene: TRBJ1-1
abundance: -
v_gene: TRBV30
CDR3aa: CAWSPGQGFEAFF

j_gene: TRBJ2-7
abundance: -
v_gene: TRBV18
CDR3aa: CASSPDSQTSASSYEQYF

j_gene: TRBJ1-2
abundance: -
v_gene: TRBV7-6
CDR3aa: CASSQDRTGAKGNYGYTF

j_gene: TRBJ2-1
abundance: -
v_gene: TRBV7-6
CDR3aa: CASSRTGYLYNEQFF